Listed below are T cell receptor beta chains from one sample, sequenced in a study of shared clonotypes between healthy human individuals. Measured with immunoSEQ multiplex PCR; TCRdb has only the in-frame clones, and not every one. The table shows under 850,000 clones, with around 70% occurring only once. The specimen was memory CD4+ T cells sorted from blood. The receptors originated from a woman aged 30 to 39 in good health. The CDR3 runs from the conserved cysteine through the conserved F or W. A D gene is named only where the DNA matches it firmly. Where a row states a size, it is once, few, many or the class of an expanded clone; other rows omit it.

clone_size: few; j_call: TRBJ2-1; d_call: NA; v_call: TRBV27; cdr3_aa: CASTPRGMAYNEQFF; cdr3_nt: TGTGCCAGCACCCCGAGGGGAATGGCCTACAATGAGCAGTTCTTC
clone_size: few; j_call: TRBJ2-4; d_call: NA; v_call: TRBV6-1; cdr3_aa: CASSGGLGAQNIQYF; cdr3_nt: TGTGCCAGCAGTGGGGGGTTAGGGGCCCAAAACATTCAGTACTTC
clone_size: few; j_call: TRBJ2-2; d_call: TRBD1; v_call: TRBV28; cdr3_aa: CASSTLPGTGGSRELFF; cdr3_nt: TGTGCCAGCAGTACCCTACCCGGGACAGGGGGGTCAAGGGAGCTGTTTTTT
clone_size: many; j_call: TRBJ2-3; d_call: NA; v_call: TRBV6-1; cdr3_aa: CASSNLASTDTQYF; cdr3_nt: TGTGCCAGCAGTAATCTAGCGAGCACAGATACGCAGTATTTT
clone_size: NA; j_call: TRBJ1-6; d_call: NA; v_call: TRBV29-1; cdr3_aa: CSVARGFGSPLHF; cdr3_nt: TGCAGCGTTGCTAGGGGGTTCGGCTCACCCCTCCACTTT
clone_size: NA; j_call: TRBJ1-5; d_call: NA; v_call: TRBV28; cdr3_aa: CASSFGLTADLNQPQHF; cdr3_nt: TGTGCCAGCAGTTTCGGGTTGACAGCAGATCTGAATCAGCCCCAGCATTTT
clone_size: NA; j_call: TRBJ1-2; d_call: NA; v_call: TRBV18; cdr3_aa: CASSPPTRGVGYTF; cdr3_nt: TGTGCCAGCTCACCACCGACCAGGGGTGTTGGCTACACCTTC
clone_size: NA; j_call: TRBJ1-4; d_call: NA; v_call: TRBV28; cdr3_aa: CASSPPTLVGEKLFF; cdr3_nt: TGTGCCAGCAGCCCGCCCACGCTAGTGGGGGAAAAACTGTTTTTT
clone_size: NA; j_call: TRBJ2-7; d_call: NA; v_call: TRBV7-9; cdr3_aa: CASSLGVGAAYEQYF; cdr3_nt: TGTGCCAGCAGCTTAGGGGTAGGGGCGGCCTACGAGCAGTACTTC
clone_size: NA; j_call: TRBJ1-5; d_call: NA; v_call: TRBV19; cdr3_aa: CASSITARIDQPQHF; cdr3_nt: TGTGCCAGTAGTATAACTGCGCGGATCGATCAGCCCCAGCATTTT
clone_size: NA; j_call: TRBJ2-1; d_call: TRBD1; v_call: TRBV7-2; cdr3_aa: CASSLGIGRGQGFNEQFF; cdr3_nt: TGTGCCAGCAGCTTAGGGATCGGGAGAGGACAGGGGTTCAATGAGCAGTTCTTC
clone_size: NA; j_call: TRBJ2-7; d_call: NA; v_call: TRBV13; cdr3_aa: CASSLREYEQYF; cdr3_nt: TGTGCCAGCAGCCTCAGGGAGTACGAGCAGTACTTC
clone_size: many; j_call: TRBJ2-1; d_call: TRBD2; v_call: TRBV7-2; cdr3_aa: CASSLEREGVNEQFF; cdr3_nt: TGTGCCAGCAGCTTAGAGCGGGAGGGCGTAAACGAGCAGTTCTTC
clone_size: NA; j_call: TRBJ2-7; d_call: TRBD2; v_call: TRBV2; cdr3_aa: CASSDLAGVRTYEQYF; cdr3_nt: TGTGCCAGCAGTGACCTAGCGGGAGTCAGAACCTACGAGCAGTACTTC
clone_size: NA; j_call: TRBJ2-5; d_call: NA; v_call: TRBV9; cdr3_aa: CASSVEQAAALETQYF; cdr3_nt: TGTGCCAGCAGCGTAGAACAAGCCGCCGCATTAGAGACCCAGTACTTC
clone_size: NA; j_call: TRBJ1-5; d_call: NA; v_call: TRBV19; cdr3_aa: CASSPVSNQPQHF; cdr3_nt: TGTGCCAGTAGTCCAGTGTCGAATCAGCCCCAGCATTTT
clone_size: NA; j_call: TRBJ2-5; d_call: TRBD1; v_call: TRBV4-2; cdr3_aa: CASSRTGKETQYF; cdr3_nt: TGTGCCAGCAGCAGGACAGGGAAAGAGACCCAGTACTTC
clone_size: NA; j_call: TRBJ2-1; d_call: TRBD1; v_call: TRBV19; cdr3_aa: CASSMRDREYNEQFF; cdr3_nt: TGTGCCAGTAGTATGAGGGACAGGGAATACAATGAGCAGTTCTTC
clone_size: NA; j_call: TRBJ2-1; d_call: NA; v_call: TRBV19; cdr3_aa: CASSNTRAGANEQFF; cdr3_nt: TGTGCCAGTAGTAACACCAGAGCTGGGGCCAATGAGCAGTTCTTC
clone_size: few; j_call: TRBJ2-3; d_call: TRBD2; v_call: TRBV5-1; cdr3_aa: CASSLGSGGRQYF; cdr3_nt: TGCGCCAGCAGCTTGGGCTCTGGCGGGAGGCAGTATTTT
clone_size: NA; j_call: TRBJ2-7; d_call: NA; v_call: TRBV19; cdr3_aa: CASSIAGTSSYEQYF; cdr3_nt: TGTGCCAGTAGTATAGCGGGGACAAGTTCGTACGAGCAGTACTTC
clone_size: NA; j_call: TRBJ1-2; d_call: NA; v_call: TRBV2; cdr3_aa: CASGSEPYGYTF; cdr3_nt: TGTGCCAGCGGAAGTGAGCCCTATGGCTACACCTTC
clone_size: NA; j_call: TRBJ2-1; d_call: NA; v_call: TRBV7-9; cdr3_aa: CASSTTPRYNEQFF; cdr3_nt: TGTGCCAGCAGCACGACCCCTAGATACAATGAGCAGTTCTTC
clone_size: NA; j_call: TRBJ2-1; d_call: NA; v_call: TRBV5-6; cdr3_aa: CASSFRDGYNEQFF; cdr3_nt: TGTGCCAGCAGCTTCCGGGACGGATACAATGAGCAGTTCTTC
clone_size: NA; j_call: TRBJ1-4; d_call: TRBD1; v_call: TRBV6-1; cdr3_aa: CASRGTRGRELFF; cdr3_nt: TGTGCCAGCAGAGGCACCAGGGGGCGTGAACTGTTTTTT
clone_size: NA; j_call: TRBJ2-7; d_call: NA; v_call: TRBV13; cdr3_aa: CASSLGGVEGQYF; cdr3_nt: TGTGCCAGCAGCTTAGGAGGGGTCGAGGGGCAGTACTTC
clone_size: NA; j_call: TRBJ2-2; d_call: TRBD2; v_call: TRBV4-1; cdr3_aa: CASSQATSGRTANTGELFF; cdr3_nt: TGCGCCAGCAGCCAAGCCACTAGCGGAAGAACCGCGAACACCGGGGAGCTGTTTTTT
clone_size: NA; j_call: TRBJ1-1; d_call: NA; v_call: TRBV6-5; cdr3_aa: CASSYSRSQSNTEAFF; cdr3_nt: TGTGCCAGCAGTTACTCGAGATCGCAGTCGAACACTGAAGCTTTCTTT
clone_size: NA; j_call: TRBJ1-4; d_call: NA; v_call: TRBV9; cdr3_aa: CASSVWAGQNEKLFF; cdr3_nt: TGTGCCAGCAGCGTCTGGGCAGGACAAAATGAAAAACTGTTTTTT
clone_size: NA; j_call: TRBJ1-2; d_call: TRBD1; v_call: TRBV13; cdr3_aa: CASSGRTGTFYGYTF; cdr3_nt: TGTGCCAGCAGCGGACGGACAGGGACGTTTTATGGCTACACCTTC
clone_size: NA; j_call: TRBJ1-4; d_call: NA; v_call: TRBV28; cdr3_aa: CASSTFRGSNEKLFF; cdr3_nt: TGTGCCAGCAGTACATTCCGGGGGTCGAATGAAAAACTGTTTTTT
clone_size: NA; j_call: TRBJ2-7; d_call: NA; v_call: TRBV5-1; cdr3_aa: CASSLANRGSYEQYF; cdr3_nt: TGCGCCAGCAGCTTGGCTAACAGAGGCTCCTACGAGCAGTACTTC
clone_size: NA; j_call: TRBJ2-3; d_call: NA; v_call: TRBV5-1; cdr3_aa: CASKGPPRGDTQYF; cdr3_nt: TGCGCCAGCAAGGGCCCTCCGCGTGGAGATACGCAGTATTTT
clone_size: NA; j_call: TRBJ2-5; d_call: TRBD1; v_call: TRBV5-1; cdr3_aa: CASTPNSPGQGPETQYF; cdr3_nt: TGCGCCAGCACCCCCAACTCTCCGGGACAGGGTCCAGAGACCCAGTACTTC
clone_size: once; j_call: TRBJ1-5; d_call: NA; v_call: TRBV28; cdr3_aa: CASSAVAGQPQHF; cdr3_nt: TGTGCCAGCAGTGCCGTGGCGGGACAGCCCCAGCATTTT
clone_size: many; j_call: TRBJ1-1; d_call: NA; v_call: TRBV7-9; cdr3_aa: CASSLERAHTEAFF; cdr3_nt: TGTGCCAGCAGCTTAGAACGGGCTCACACTGAAGCTTTCTTT
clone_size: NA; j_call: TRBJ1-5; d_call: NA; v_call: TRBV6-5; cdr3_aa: CASSLTGRNNQPQHF; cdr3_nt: TGTGCCAGCAGTCTAACGGGACGGAACAATCAGCCCCAGCATTTT
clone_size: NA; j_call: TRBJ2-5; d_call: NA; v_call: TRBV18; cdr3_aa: CASSGNQETQYF; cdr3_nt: TGTGCCAGCTCAGGAAATCAAGAGACCCAGTACTTC
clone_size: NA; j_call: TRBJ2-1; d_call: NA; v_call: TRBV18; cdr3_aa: CASSPRTAVTYNEQFF; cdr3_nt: TGTGCCAGCTCACCCCGGACAGCCGTAACCTACAATGAGCAGTTCTTC
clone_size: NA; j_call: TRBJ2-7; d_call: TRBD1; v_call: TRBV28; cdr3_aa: CASAQFGTGVYEQYF; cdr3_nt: TGTGCCAGCGCTCAATTCGGGACAGGGGTTTACGAGCAGTACTTC
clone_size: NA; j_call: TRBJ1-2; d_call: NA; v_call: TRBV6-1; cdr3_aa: CASSWNGDYGYTF; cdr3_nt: TGTGCCAGCAGTTGGAACGGAGACTATGGCTACACCTTC